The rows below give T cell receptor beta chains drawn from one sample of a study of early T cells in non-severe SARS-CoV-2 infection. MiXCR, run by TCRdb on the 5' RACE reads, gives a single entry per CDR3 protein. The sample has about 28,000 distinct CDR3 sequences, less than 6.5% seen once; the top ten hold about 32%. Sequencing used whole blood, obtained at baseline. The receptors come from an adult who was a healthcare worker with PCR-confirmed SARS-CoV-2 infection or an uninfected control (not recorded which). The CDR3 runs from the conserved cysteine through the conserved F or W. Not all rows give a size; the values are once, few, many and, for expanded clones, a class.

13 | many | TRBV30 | CAWSGGLAGELFF
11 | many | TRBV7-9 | CASSQVDEQYF
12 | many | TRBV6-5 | CASSSSGYPTYF
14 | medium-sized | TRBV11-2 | CASSLLVLWNEQFF
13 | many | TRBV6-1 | CASSGTGYYEQYF
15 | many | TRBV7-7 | CASSLGGGYTDTQYF
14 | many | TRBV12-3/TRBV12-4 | CASRPGTGKYEQYF
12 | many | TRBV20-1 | CSAGDRDGEQYF
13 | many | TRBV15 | CATSSPSRGEQFF
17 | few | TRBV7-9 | CASSLTPGQGAGETQYF
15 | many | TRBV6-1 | CASSDYGRAPDTQYF
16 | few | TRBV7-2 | CASSLEWGSGANVLTF
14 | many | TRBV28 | CASSFSGGMSIQYF
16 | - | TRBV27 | CASSLSIPVYNSPLHF
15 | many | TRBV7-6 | CASSLRTSSYNEQFF
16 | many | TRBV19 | CASSRQGASRSYEQYF
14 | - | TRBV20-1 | CSARVPPPRNEQFF
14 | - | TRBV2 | CASSRVTSSYEQYF
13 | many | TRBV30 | CAWSRDNDQPQHF
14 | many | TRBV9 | CASSVGHLDETQYF
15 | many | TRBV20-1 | CSAVSASGLRNEQLF
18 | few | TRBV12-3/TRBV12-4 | CASSRTSGGAGNTDTQYF
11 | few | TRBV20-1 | CKGGLGYGYTF
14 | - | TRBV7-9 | CASSFLTGSDGYTF
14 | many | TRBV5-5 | CASSLPETNSPLHF
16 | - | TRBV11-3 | CASSLDRYSPDYEQYF
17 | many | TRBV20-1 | CSARGVPGTPHQETQYF
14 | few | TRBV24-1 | CATCKGQGEETQYF
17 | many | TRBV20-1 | CSARVSAGASYYNEQFF
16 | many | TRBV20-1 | CSALAPLQGANYGYTF
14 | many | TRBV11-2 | CASSLARTSETQYF
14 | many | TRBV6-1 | CASSENHSSYEQYF
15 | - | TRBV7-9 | CASSLGTGTIYEQYF
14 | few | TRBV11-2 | CASSSDRGGYEQYF
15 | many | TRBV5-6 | CASSLEGPARWTQYF
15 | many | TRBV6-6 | CASSGDILSSYEQYF
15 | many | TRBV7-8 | CASSLRRESTGGLFF
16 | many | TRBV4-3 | CASSQDIGTQDYEQYF
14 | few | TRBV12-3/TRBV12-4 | CASSPQRGTDTQYF
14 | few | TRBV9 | CASSPRGGWNEQFF
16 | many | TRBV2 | CASSERGQESYDEQYF
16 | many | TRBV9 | CASSVEGWGFGETQYF
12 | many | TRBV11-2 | CASSLNSAPLHF
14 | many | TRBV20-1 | CSAGGGQGRYEQYF
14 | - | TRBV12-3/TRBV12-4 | CASRIRGPYNEQFF